The clone carrying this T cell receptor beta chain has a handful of counts. This entry comes from a study of blood T cell repertoires in COVID-19. The wider study: The origin of the acute and convalescent COVID-19 samples was the United States, Italy and Spain. Nucleic acid was either cDNA or gDNA, and it came from T cells, B-cell-depleted T cells, or PBMCs.

CDR1 is MNHEY, CDR2 SMNVEV, per germline (reference sequence). This CDR3 has 16 amino acids. V was clipped by 1 base and J by 4 bases; unmatched bases: 4. As handled by the study authors: Amplification with reference gene primers provided the estimates of nucleated cell counts. The data were produced by immunoSEQ multiplex PCR, yet TCRdb's version contains in-frame clones alone and is incomplete. V and J calls and clone size come straight from that table; D and trimming were deduced from the DNA. The table records under 150,000 clones, more than 85% of them present only once. This receptor was obtained from a man in his fifties with active or convalescent COVID-19. V usage is TRBV27 and J usage is TRBJ2-1, with 10 nucleotides matching TRBD2. Sequenced input: peripheral blood. This chain's CDR3 is CASSLFWTSGYNEQFF. The CDR3 coding sequence is TGTGCCAGCAGTTTATTTTGGACTAGCGGTTACAATGAGCAGTTCTTC.